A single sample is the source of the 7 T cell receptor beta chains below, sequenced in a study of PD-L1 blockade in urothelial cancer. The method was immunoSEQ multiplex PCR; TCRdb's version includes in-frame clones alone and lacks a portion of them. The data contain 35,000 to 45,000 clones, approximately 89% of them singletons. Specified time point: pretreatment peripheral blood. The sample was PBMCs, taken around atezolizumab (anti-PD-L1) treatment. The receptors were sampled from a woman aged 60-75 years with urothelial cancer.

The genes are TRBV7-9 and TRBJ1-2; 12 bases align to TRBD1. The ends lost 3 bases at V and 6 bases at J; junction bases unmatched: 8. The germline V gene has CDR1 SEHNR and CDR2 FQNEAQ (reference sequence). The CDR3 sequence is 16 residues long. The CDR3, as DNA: TGTGCCAGCAGCTTTGGCGGGGACAGGGGGCGAGATGGCTACACCTTC. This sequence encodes CASSFGGDRGRDGYTF.

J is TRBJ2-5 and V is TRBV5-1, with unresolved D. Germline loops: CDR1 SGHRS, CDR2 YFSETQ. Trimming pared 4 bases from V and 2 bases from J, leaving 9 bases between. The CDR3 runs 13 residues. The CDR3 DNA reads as TGCGCCAGCAGCCTACTTCCTCAAGAGACCCAGTACTTC. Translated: CASSLLPQETQYF.

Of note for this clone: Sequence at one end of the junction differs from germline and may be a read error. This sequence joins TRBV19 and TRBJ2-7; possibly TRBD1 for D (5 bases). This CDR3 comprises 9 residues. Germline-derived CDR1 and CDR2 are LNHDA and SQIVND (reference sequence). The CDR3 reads CARSGAPNF. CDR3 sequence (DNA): TGTGCCAGGAGTGGGGCCCCTAATTTC.

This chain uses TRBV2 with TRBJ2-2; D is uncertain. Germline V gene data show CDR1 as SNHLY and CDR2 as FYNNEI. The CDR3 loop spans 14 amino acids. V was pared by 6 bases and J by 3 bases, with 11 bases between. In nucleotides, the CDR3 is TGTGCCAGCAGGGCGGCGCTGGACACCGGGGAGCTGTTTTTT. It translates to CASRAALDTGELFF.

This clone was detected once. The CDR3 here is CASSERPGGTEAFF. The CDR3 coding sequence is TGTGCCAGCAGTGAGAGGCCGGGAGGGACTGAAGCTTTCTTT. The chain employs TRBV6-1 and TRBJ1-1, with unresolved D. The CDR3 has 14 amino acids. Trimming stripped 3 bases from V and 5 bases from J, with 13 bases between. Germline CDR1 is MNHNS and CDR2 is SASEGT.

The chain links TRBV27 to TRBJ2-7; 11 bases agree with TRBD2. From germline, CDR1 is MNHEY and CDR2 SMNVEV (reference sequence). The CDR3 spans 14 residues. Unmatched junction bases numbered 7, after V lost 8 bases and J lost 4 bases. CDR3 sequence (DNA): TGTGCCAGCTCATTAGCGGGAGGGCCTTACGAGCAGTACTTC. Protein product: CASSLAGGPYEQYF.

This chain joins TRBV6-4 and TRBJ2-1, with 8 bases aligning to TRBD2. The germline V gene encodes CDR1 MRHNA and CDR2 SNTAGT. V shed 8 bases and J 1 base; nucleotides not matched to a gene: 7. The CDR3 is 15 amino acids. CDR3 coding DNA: TGTGCCAGCGCACCTTTAGCGGGATCCTACAATGAGCAGTTCTTC. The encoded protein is CASAPLAGSYNEQFF.